Presented here are 10 T cell receptor beta chains from one specimen sequenced in a study of human T cells and chemical hapten exposure. TCRdb recomputed calls from the RACE reads with MiXCR, one row per CDR3 protein. The sample lists over 65,000 distinct CDR3 sequences; 11% were seen once. As to time point: patch test 3, about 24 weeks after DPC sensitization. Treatment noted: therapeutic diphenylcyclopropenone sensitization with weekly scalp DPC. The specimen comprised whole blood, sampled in connection with sensitization to the hapten diphenylcyclopropenone (DPC). The receptor source for this set is a woman aged 45-65 years with alopecia areata. Some clones in this sample may be carry-over from other donors' samples.

This clonotype was counted between two and nine times. This chain links TRBV27 with TRBJ2-5; TRBD1 matches at 8 bases. CDR1 and CDR2 (germline): MNHEY, SMNVEV (reference sequence). V dropped 8 bases and J dropped 9; count of bases not matched to a gene: 8. This CDR3 spans 12 amino acids. The DNA of the CDR3 is TGTGCCAGCGGCGACAGGGGATCGTCCCAGTACTTC. This sequence encodes CASGDRGSSQYF.

The gene calls are TRBV11-2 and TRBJ2-2, with D perhaps TRBD2 (6 bases). Germline lookup yields CDR1 SGHAT and CDR2 FQNNGV. This CDR3 is 14 amino acids long. The germline V and J ends were trimmed by 2 bases and 4 bases, with 8 bases remaining between them. CDR3 in amino acids: CASSLRRGTGELFF. The CDR3 region has the DNA TGTGCCAGCAGCTTACGGAGGGGCACCGGGGAGCTGTTTTTT.

This clonotype was counted many times. The gene calls are TRBV20-1 and TRBJ1-1; D is unresolved. CDR3 length equals 13 residues. Germline V gene lookup returns CDR1 DFQATT and CDR2 SNEGSKA (reference sequence). V shed 2 bases and J shed 1 base, with 8 bases lying between them. For the CDR3, the DNA is TGCAGTGCTAGAAAGGGCACGAACACTGAAGCTTTCTTT. Amino acids: CSARKGTNTEAFF.

This clonotype was found a few times. This chain joins TRBV29-1 and TRBJ1-1; D is ambiguous. This CDR3 comprises 14 residues. Germline V gene lookup returns CDR1 SQVTM and CDR2 ANQGSEA. V dropped 7 bases and J dropped 2 bases, with 17 bases sitting between them. The CDR3 nucleotides read TGCAGCGCCGCGTCACGGAGCTATAACACTGAAGCTTTCTTT. Amino acids: CSAASRSYNTEAFF.

V and J are TRBV6-5 and TRBJ2-5; perhaps D is TRBD1 or TRBD2 (5 bases each). Germline values: CDR1 MNHEY, CDR2 SVGAGI. CDR3 length: 13 amino acids. With 5 bases removed from V and 4 bases from J, the gap between germline ends came to 11 bases. The CDR3 DNA is TGTGCCAGCAGTCCCGGGACCGCAGAGACCCAGTACTTC. Translation gives CASSPGTAETQYF.

Only a few counts were recorded for this clonotype. J is TRBJ2-1 and V is TRBV11-3; 7 bases map to TRBD1. The V gene end was trimmed by 3 bases and the J gene end by 4 bases; junction bases not matched to a gene: 9. Germline assignment: CDR1 SGHNT and CDR2 YENEEA. The CDR3 is 16 amino acids. As DNA, the CDR3 is TGTGCCAGCAGCTTCGGTCCAGGGGGAATGTACAATGAGCAGTTCTTC. Protein sequence: CASSFGPGGMYNEQFF.

This clonotype was observed a handful of times. The V call is TRBV7-6, the J call TRBJ1-1, with 7 bases fitting TRBD1. This CDR3 has 14 amino acids. CDR1 SGHVS and CDR2 FNYEAQ come from the germline V gene. V dropped 2 bases and J dropped 2; count of bases not matched to a gene: 2. The CDR3 region is CASSLTGDNTEAFF. CDR3 DNA sequence: TGTGCCAGCAGCTTAACAGGGGATAACACTGAAGCTTTCTTT.

For this clonotype: Germline and junction disagree at one end, which may indicate a read error. This chain joins TRBV5-4 and TRBJ1-6; 7 nucleotides match TRBD1. Looked up from germline, CDR1 is SGHNT and CDR2 is YYREEE (reference sequence). CDR3 size: 15 residues. CDR3 region: CANSSTGIINSPLHF. CDR3 coding DNA: TGTGCCAACAGCTCGACAGGGATTATCAATTCACCCCTCCACTTT.

Ten or more counts support this clonotype. This chain joins TRBV7-2 and TRBJ2-6; D perhaps matches TRBD2 (5 bases). V was shortened by 6 bases and J by 2 bases, with 11 bases between the two germline ends. This CDR3 spans 15 amino acids. Germline values: CDR1 SGHTA, CDR2 FQGNSA. CDR3 bases: TGTGCCAGCAGATTTGGAGGTACTGGGGCCAACGTCCTGACTTTC. The encoded protein is CASRFGGTGANVLTF. The full variable domain, its missing parts supplied by reference TRBV7-2 and TRBJ2-6, is GAGVSQSPSNKVTEKGKDVELRCDPISGHTALYWYRQSLGQGLEFLIYFQGNSAPDKSGLPSDRFSAERTGGSVSTLTIQRTQQEDSAVYLCASRFGGTGANVLTFGAGSRLTVL.

This clonotype was seen only a few times. This sequence joins TRBV2 and TRBJ2-5; 9 bases are shared with TRBD1. Germline values: CDR1 SNHLY, CDR2 FYNNEI. This CDR3 has 13 residues. V dropped 6 bases and J dropped 6; count of bases not matched to a gene: 5. This chain's CDR3 is CASRADRGKTQYF. In DNA, the CDR3 is TGTGCCAGCAGAGCGGACAGGGGAAAGACCCAGTACTTC.